These T cell receptor beta chains were read from a single sample in a study of T-cell reconstitution after alpha-beta-depleted transplantation in children. Via MiXCR, TCRdb re-called the PCR reads, giving one row per CDR3 protein. The top ten hold approximately 14% of the sample, which has about 510,000 distinct CDR3 sequences, over 10% seen once. Sequencing used PBMCs, mostly from graft donor cells, obtained 180 days after TCRalphabeta/CD19-depleted stem cell transplant. The receptors were sampled from a female patient younger than 10 who had a stem cell transplant for aplastic anemia, so the T cells may come from the graft donor. CDR3s include the opening cysteine and the closing phenylalanine or tryptophan. Not all rows give a size; the values are once, few, many and, for expanded clones, a class.

clone_size | v_call | cdr3_aa
NA | TRBV6-1 | CASSDRGPHTEAFF
NA | TRBV4-1 | CASSHKGGGTDTQYF
NA | TRBV12-3/TRBV12-4 | CASSTPWQGMTEAFF
NA | TRBV25-1 | CASSRGATSTDTQYF
few | TRBV10-3 | CAISEWTGLEETQYF
few | TRBV19 | CASKVTRAQETQYF
NA | TRBV24-1 | CATSDGAVGEAFF
NA | TRBV4-3 | CASSLEDGQREQYF
few | TRBV5-1 | CASSLASQKYKFQFF
few | TRBV7-2 | CASSRRTGGSTDTQYF
few | TRBV20-1 | CSADPPREGSYEQYF
NA | TRBV20-1 | CSETRTVNTEAFF
NA | TRBV28 | CASSFSYTGTHYEQYF
NA | TRBV20-1 | CSARGKTENYGYTF
few | TRBV6-1 | CASSEGWGQGAGQETQYF
few | TRBV4-3 | CASSQLPIGGRAADTQYF
many | TRBV6-2/TRBV6-3 | CASSYELARANTGELFF